The rows below give T cell receptor beta chains drawn from one sample of a study of T cells after yellow fever vaccination. One entry per CDR3 protein results from TCRdb running MiXCR on the 5' RACE reads. The sample contains 300,000 to 450,000 distinct CDR3 sequences, 8.1% of which appear only once. Sequenced here: PBMCs, sampled more than 35 days after the first yellow fever vaccination. The receptors were sampled from a man between 18 and 29 years old who received the YFV17D yellow fever vaccine. Each CDR3 is given with its conserved first and last residue.

j_call | v_call | cdr3_aa
TRBJ2-5 | TRBV5-1 | CASSLLSGGVEETQYF
TRBJ1-5 | TRBV7-2 | CASSSDRGRQPQHF
TRBJ1-1 | TRBV4-3 | CASSRGGTEENTEAFF
TRBJ1-2 | TRBV7-9 | CASSLGDREYYGYTF
TRBJ2-7 | TRBV14 | CASSQDLLLSKQYF
TRBJ1-1 | TRBV6-2/TRBV6-3 | CASSYRNTEAFF
TRBJ1-2 | TRBV4-3 | CASSQDWTVYGYTF
TRBJ2-7 | TRBV18 | CASSPLDRGLEQYF
TRBJ1-1 | TRBV6-1 | CASSRPSEVTEAFF
TRBJ1-1 | TRBV29-1 | CSAPGGQEAFF
TRBJ1-6 | TRBV12-3/TRBV12-4 | CASSLGTITSSYNSPLHF
TRBJ2-2 | TRBV6-1 | CASSPSTENTGELFF
TRBJ1-1 | TRBV20-1 | CSARDPLGTEAFF
TRBJ2-7 | TRBV5-1 | CASSLFTGGRTYEQYF
TRBJ1-1 | TRBV7-2 | CASSLAGALTEAFF
TRBJ1-1 | TRBV10-3 | CAISESKGRTEAFF
TRBJ1-4 | TRBV12-3/TRBV12-4 | CASSPLGLAANEKLFF
TRBJ2-7 | TRBV5-1 | CASSLGVSGAYEQYF